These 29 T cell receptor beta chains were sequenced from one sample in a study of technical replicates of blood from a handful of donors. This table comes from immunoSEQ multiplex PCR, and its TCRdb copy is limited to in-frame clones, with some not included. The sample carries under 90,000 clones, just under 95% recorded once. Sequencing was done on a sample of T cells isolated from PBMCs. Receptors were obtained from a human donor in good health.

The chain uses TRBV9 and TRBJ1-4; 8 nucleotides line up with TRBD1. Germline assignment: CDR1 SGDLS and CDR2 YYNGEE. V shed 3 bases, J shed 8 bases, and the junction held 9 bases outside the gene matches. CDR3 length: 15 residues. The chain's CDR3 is CASSASGGREEKLFF. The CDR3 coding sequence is TGTGCCAGCAGCGCGTCAGGGGGCCGGGAGGAAAAACTGTTTTTT.

CDR3 sequence: CASSLGGQPNSPLHF. The CDR3 DNA sequence: TGTGCCAGCAGCTTGGGAGGACAGCCTAATTCACCCCTCCACTTT. This chain uses TRBV5-4 with TRBJ1-6, with D tentatively TRBD1 (6 bases). From germline, CDR1 is SGHNT and CDR2 YYREEE (reference sequence). The CDR3 is 15 residues long. V was pared by 0 bases and J by 6 bases, with 10 bases between.

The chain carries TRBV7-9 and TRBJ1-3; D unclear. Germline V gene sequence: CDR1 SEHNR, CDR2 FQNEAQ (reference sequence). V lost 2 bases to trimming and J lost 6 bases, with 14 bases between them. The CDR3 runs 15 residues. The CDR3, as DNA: TGTGCCAGCAGCTTACGGGGATCCGGAGAAAACACCATATATTTT. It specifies CASSLRGSGENTIYF.

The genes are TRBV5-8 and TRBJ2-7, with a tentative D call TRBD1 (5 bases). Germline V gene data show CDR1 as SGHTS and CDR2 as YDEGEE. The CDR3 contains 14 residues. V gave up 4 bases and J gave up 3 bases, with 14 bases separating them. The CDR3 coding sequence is TGTGCCAGCAGCCCCCGACAGTTGTTCTACGAGCAGTACTTC. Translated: CASSPRQLFYEQYF.

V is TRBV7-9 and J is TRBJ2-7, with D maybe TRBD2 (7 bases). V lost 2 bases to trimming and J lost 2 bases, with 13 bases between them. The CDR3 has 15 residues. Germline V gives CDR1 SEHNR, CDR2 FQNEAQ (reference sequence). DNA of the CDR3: TGTGCCAGCAGCTTATTAGGCGGGGGCACCTACGAGCAGTACTTC. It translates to CASSLLGGGTYEQYF.

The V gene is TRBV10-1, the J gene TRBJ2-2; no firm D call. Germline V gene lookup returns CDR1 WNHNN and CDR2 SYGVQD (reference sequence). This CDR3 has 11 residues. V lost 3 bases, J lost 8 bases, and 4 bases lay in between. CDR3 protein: CASSEQGELFF. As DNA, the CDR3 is TGCGCCAGCAGTGAACAGGGGGAGCTGTTTTTT.

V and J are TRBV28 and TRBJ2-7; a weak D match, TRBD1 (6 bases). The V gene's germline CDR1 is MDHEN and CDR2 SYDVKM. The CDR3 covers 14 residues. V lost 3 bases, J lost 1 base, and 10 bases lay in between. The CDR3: CASSLGQGSYEQYF. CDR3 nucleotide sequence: TGTGCCAGCAGTTTGGGTCAGGGGTCCTACGAGCAGTACTTC. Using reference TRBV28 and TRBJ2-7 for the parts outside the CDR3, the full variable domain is DVKVTQSSRYLVKRTGEKVFLECVQDMDHENMFWYRQDPGLGLRLIYFSYDVKMKEKGDIPEGYSVSREKKERFSLILESASTNQTSMYLCASSLGQGSYEQYFGPGTRLTVT.

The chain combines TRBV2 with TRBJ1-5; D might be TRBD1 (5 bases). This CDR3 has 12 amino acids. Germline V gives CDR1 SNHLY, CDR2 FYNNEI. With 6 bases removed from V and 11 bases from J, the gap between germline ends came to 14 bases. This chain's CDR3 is CASSWGGEAQHF. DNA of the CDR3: TGTGCCAGCAGCTGGGGGGGAGAGGCCCAGCATTTT.

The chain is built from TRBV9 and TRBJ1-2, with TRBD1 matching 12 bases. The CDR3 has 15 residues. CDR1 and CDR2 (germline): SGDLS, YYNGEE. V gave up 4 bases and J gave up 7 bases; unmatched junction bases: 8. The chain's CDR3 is CASSLGTGGVGGYTF. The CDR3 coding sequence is TGTGCCAGCAGCTTAGGGACAGGGGGCGTCGGTGGCTACACCTTC.

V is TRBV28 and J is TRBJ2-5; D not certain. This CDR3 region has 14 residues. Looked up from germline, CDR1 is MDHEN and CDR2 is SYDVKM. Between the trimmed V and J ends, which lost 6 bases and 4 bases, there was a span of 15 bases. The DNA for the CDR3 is TGTGCCAGCAGGGCACCGCCCCCCCCAGAGACCCAGTACTTC. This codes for CASRAPPPPETQYF.

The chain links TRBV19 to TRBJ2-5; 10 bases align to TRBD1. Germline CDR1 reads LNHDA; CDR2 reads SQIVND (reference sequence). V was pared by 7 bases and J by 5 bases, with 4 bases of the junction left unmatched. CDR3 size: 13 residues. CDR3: CASTGQGRETQYF. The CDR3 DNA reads TGTGCCAGTACGGGACAGGGGCGGGAGACCCAGTACTTC. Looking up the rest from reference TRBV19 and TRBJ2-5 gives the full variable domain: DGGITQSPKYLFRKEGQNVTLSCEQNLNHDAMYWYRQDPGQGLRLIYYSQIVNDFQKGDIAEGYSVSREKKESFPLTVTSAQKNPTAFYLCASTGQGRETQYFGPGTRLLVL.

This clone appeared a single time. In DNA form, the CDR3 reads TGTGCCAGCAGTTTGTCCGGGGGTGGGCAGCCCCAGCATTTT. The encoded protein is CASSLSGGGQPQHF. The genes are TRBV28 and TRBJ1-5, with D maybe TRBD1 (5 bases). Germline V lookup: CDR1 MDHEN, CDR2 SYDVKM. CDR3 length equals 14 residues. V lost 3 bases to trimming and J lost 7 bases, with 13 bases between them.

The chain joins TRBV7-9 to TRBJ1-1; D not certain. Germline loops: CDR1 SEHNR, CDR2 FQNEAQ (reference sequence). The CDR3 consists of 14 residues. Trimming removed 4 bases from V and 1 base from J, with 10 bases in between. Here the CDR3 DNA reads TGTGCCAGCAGCTCCAAGGAGGGGAACACTGAAGCTTTCTTT. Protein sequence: CASSSKEGNTEAFF.

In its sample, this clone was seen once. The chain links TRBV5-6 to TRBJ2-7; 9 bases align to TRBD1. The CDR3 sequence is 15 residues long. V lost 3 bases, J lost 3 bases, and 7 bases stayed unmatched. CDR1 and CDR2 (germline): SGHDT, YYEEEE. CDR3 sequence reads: CASSYRGQGIYEQYF. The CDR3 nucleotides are TGTGCCAGCAGCTATAGAGGACAGGGGATCTACGAGCAGTACTTC.

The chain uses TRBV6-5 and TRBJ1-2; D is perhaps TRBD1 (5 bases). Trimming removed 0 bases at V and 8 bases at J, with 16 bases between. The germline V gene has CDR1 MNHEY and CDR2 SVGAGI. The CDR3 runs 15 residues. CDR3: CASSYSRTFQLGYTF. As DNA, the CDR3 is TGTGCCAGCAGTTACTCGAGGACATTTCAACTCGGCTACACCTTC.

The CDR3 sequence: CASSARTPMGETQYF. The CDR3 DNA is TGTGCCAGCAGCGCCAGGACACCGATGGGCGAGACCCAGTACTTC. V and J are TRBV28 and TRBJ2-5; tentative D call: TRBD1 (5 bases). Trimming removed 6 bases at V and 5 bases at J, with 19 bases between. The CDR3 spans 15 residues. From germline, CDR1 is MDHEN and CDR2 SYDVKM.

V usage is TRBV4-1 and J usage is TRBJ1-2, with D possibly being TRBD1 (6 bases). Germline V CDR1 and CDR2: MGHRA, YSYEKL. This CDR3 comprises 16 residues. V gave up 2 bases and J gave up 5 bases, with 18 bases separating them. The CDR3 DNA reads TGCGCCAGCAGCCAAATGACAGGCGCCTTTCCTTATGGCTACACCTTC. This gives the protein CASSQMTGAFPYGYTF.

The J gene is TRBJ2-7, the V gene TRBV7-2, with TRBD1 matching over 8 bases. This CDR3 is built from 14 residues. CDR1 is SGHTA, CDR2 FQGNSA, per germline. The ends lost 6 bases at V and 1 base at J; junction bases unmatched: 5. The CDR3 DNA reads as TGTGCCAGCAGACCGACAGGGGTTTCCTACGAGCAGTACTTC. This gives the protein CASRPTGVSYEQYF.

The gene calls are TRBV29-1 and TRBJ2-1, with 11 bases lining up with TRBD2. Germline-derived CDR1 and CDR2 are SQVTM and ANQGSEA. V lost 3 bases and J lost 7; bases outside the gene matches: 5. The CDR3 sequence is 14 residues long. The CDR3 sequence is CSVEVSGGANEQFF. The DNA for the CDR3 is TGCAGCGTTGAGGTTAGCGGGGGGGCAAATGAGCAGTTCTTC.

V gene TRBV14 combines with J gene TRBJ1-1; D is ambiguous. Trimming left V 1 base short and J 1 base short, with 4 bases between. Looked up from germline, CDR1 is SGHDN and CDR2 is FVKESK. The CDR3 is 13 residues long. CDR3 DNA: TGTGCCAGCAGCCAAGCGGGGAACACTGAAGCTTTCTTT. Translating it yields CASSQAGNTEAFF.

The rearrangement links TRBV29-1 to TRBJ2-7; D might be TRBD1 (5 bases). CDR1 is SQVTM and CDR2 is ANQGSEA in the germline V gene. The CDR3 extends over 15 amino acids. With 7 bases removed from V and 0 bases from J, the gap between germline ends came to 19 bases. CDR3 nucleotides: TGCAGCGCCTTCACGGACACCATTTCCTCCTACGAGCAGTACTTC. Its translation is CSAFTDTISSYEQYF.

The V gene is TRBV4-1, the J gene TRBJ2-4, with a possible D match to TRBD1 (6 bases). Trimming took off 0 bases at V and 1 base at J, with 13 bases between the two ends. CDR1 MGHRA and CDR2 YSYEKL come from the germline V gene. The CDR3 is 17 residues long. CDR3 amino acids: CASSQEGGSQAKNIQYF. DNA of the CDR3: TGCGCCAGCAGCCAAGAAGGGGGATCTCAGGCCAAAAACATTCAGTACTTC.

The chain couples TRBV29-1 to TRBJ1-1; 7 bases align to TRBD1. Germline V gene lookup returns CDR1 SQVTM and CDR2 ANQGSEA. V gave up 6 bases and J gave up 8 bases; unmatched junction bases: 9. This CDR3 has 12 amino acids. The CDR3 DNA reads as TGCAGCGTAACCCGGGACAGAGAAGAAGCTTTCTTT. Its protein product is CSVTRDREEAFF.

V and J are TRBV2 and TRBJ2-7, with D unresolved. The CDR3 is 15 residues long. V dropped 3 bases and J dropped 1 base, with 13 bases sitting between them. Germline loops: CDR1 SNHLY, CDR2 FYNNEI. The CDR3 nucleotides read TGTGCCAGCAGTGAGTTTCAGGATACATCCTACGAGCAGTACTTC. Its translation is CASSEFQDTSYEQYF.

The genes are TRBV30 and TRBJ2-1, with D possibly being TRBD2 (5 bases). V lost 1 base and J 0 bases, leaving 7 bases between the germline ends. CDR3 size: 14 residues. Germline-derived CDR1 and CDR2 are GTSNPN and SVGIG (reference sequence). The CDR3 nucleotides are TGTGCCTGGAGTGCGGGAAGCTCCTACAATGAGCAGTTCTTC. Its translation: CAWSAGSSYNEQFF.

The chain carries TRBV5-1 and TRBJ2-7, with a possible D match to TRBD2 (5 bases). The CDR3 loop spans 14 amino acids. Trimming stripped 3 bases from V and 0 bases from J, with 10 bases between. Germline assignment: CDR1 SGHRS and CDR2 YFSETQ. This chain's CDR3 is CASSSSGISYEQYF. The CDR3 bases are TGCGCCAGCAGCTCTTCGGGGATCTCCTACGAGCAGTACTTC. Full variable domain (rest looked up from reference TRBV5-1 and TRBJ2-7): KAGVTQTPRYLIKTRGQQVTLSCSPISGHRSVSWYQQTPGQGLQFLFEYFSETQRNKGNFPGRFSGRQFSNSRSEMNVSTLELGDSALYLCASSSSGISYEQYFGPGTRLTVT.

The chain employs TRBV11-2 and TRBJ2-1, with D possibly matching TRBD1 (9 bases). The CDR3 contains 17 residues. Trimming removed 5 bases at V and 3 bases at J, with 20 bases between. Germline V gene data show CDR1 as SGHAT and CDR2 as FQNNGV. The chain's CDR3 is CASSPGGTGLNYNEQFF. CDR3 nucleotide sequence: TGTGCCAGCAGCCCGGGGGGGACAGGGTTGAACTACAATGAGCAGTTCTTC.

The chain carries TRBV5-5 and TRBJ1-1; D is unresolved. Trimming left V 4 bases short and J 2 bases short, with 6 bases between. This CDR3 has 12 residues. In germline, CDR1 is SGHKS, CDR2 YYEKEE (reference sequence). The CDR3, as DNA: TGTGCCAGCAGCATCAGAAACACTGAAGCTTTCTTT. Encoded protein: CASSIRNTEAFF. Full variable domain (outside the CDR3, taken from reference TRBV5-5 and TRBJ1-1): DAGVTQSPTHLIKTRGQQVTLRCSPISGHKSVSWYQQVLGQGPQFIFQYYEKEERGRGNFPDRFSARQFPNYSSELNVNALLLGDSALYLCASSIRNTEAFFGQGTRLTVV.

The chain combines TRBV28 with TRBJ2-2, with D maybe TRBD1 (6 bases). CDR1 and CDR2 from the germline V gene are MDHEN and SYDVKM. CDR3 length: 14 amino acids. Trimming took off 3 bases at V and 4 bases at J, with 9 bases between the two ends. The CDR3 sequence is CASSFTGSTGELFF. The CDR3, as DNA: TGTGCCAGCAGTTTCACAGGGTCCACCGGGGAGCTGTTTTTT.